The rows below give T cell receptor beta chains drawn from one sample of a study of shared clonotypes between healthy human individuals. TCRdb keeps only in-frame clones here, not all; method: immunoSEQ multiplex PCR. The sample lists around 1,100,000 clones, about 72% occurring once. The specimen sequenced was memory CD4+ T cells from PBMCs. These TCRs come from a man between 18 and 35 years old in good health. Some clones in this sample may be carry-over from other donors' samples. Both conserved end residues are part of each CDR3. Fields, in order: V gene, clone size, J gene, D gene, CDR3 DNA, CDR3 protein. D genes are given only for firm matches. A row's size may be missing; if present it is once, few, many or a size class.

V gene: TRBV28
clone size: NA
J gene: TRBJ1-2
D gene: NA
CDR3 DNA: TGTGCCAGCAGTTTGGAGGGCTATGGCTACACCTTC
CDR3 protein: CASSLEGYGYTF

V gene: TRBV5-1
clone size: once
J gene: TRBJ2-1
D gene: NA
CDR3 DNA: TGCGCCAGCAGCTTGGCCGTTCGAGACAATGAGCAGTTCTTC
CDR3 protein: CASSLAVRDNEQFF

V gene: TRBV4-1
clone size: many
J gene: TRBJ2-3
D gene: TRBD1
CDR3 DNA: TGCGCCAGCAGCCAAGAACGGACAGGTCCCACGGATACGCAGTATTTT
CDR3 protein: CASSQERTGPTDTQYF

V gene: TRBV9
clone size: few
J gene: TRBJ1-5
D gene: NA
CDR3 DNA: TGTGCCAGCAGCGTAGAGGAAGGGCAGCCCCAGCATTTT
CDR3 protein: CASSVEEGQPQHF

V gene: TRBV30
clone size: NA
J gene: TRBJ2-2
D gene: NA
CDR3 DNA: TGTGCCTGGAGTGTGACGGGAACCGGGGAGCTGTTTTTT
CDR3 protein: CAWSVTGTGELFF

V gene: TRBV25-1
clone size: NA
J gene: TRBJ2-7
D gene: NA
CDR3 DNA: TGTGCCAGCAGTGAATTGGGAAGCGGAGAGTGGTACGAGCAGTACTTC
CDR3 protein: CASSELGSGEWYEQYF

V gene: TRBV5-1
clone size: NA
J gene: TRBJ2-6
D gene: TRBD2
CDR3 DNA: TGCGCCAGCAGCTGGGGGAGGGGAGCTGGGGCCAACGTCCTGACTTTC
CDR3 protein: CASSWGRGAGANVLTF

V gene: TRBV18
clone size: NA
J gene: TRBJ2-2
D gene: TRBD1
CDR3 DNA: TGTGCCAGCTCACAGGGACAGGGGGACACCGGGGAGCTGTTTTTT
CDR3 protein: CASSQGQGDTGELFF

V gene: TRBV6-1
clone size: NA
J gene: TRBJ2-1
D gene: NA
CDR3 DNA: TGTGCCAGCAGGGATTCGAACACCAATGAGCAGTTCTTC
CDR3 protein: CASRDSNTNEQFF

V gene: TRBV21-1
clone size: NA
J gene: TRBJ2-4
D gene: NA
CDR3 DNA: TGTGCCACTCGACGGCCCCTAGCCAAAAACATTCAGTACTTC
CDR3 protein: CATRRPLAKNIQYF

V gene: TRBV2
clone size: NA
J gene: TRBJ2-3
D gene: NA
CDR3 DNA: TGTGCCAGCAGTGAAGACAGGCATAGAGATACGCAGTATTTT
CDR3 protein: CASSEDRHRDTQYF

V gene: TRBV5-6
clone size: few
J gene: TRBJ1-5
D gene: NA
CDR3 DNA: TGTGCCAGCAGCTCCCGCAGAGGTCAGCCCCAGCATTTT
CDR3 protein: CASSSRRGQPQHF

V gene: TRBV19
clone size: NA
J gene: TRBJ1-1
D gene: TRBD1
CDR3 DNA: TGTGCCAGCAGTGACAGGGAGGCTGAAGCTTTCTTT
CDR3 protein: CASSDREAEAFF

V gene: TRBV4-2
clone size: NA
J gene: TRBJ2-3
D gene: TRBD2
CDR3 DNA: TGTGCCAGCAGCCATGATCTAGCGGGAGGCAGGGATACGCAGTATTTT
CDR3 protein: CASSHDLAGGRDTQYF

V gene: TRBV9
clone size: NA
J gene: TRBJ2-2
D gene: NA
CDR3 DNA: TGTGCCAGCAGCGTAGCGATAGTAGGTGTCACCGGGGAGCTGTTTTTT
CDR3 protein: CASSVAIVGVTGELFF

V gene: TRBV28
clone size: many
J gene: TRBJ1-4
D gene: TRBD1
CDR3 DNA: TGTGCCAGCAGTAAGGGGGCTGTCGAAAAACTGTTTTTT
CDR3 protein: CASSKGAVEKLFF

V gene: TRBV5-4
clone size: NA
J gene: TRBJ2-7
D gene: TRBD2
CDR3 DNA: TGTGCCAGCAGCTCCCCTAGCGGACCCTCCTACGAGCAGTACTTC
CDR3 protein: CASSSPSGPSYEQYF

V gene: TRBV5-1
clone size: NA
J gene: TRBJ2-1
D gene: NA
CDR3 DNA: TGCGCCAGCAGCTTGGACTACGCGTACAATGAGCAGTTCTTC
CDR3 protein: CASSLDYAYNEQFF

V gene: TRBV5-1
clone size: NA
J gene: TRBJ2-7
D gene: NA
CDR3 DNA: TGCGCCAGCAGCCCCGAGGGGGGGGGCTACGAGCAGTACTTC
CDR3 protein: CASSPEGGGYEQYF

V gene: TRBV5-1
clone size: NA
J gene: TRBJ1-2
D gene: NA
CDR3 DNA: TGCGCCAGCAGTCCTTTGAGCGGGGTAGCTAACTATGGCTACACCTTC
CDR3 protein: CASSPLSGVANYGYTF

V gene: TRBV5-4
clone size: NA
J gene: TRBJ1-4
D gene: NA
CDR3 DNA: TGTGCCAGCAGCAGCTCCAGGAGGGAGAATGAAAAACTGTTTTTT
CDR3 protein: CASSSSRRENEKLFF

V gene: TRBV9
clone size: many
J gene: TRBJ1-4
D gene: NA
CDR3 DNA: TGTGCCAGCAGGGCAGGAGACGGGGGACATGAAAAACTGTTTTTT
CDR3 protein: CASRAGDGGHEKLFF

V gene: TRBV5-1
clone size: NA
J gene: TRBJ1-2
D gene: NA
CDR3 DNA: TGCGCCAGCAGCGATCCACAGGGATGGAACTATGGCTACACCTTC
CDR3 protein: CASSDPQGWNYGYTF

V gene: TRBV7-9
clone size: few
J gene: TRBJ2-7
D gene: NA
CDR3 DNA: TGTGCCAGCAGCCGGGGACTCCCCTTATACCCCGGGGAGCAGTACTTC
CDR3 protein: CASSRGLPLYPGEQYF

V gene: TRBV18
clone size: NA
J gene: TRBJ1-2
D gene: NA
CDR3 DNA: TGTGCCAGCTCACCAAAGGGGCAGGGTGGAGGCTACACCTTC
CDR3 protein: CASSPKGQGGGYTF

V gene: TRBV28
clone size: few
J gene: TRBJ1-5
D gene: NA
CDR3 DNA: TGTGCCAGCCAGATGGGGGGTGGCAATCAGCCCCAGCATTTT
CDR3 protein: CASQMGGGNQPQHF

V gene: TRBV7-8
clone size: few
J gene: TRBJ2-5
D gene: TRBD1
CDR3 DNA: TGTGCCAGCAGCCAGGGGGCGCTGCGTGTAGAGACCCAGTACTTC
CDR3 protein: CASSQGALRVETQYF

V gene: TRBV5-1
clone size: NA
J gene: TRBJ2-3
D gene: TRBD1
CDR3 DNA: TGCGCCAGCAGCTCACAGGGGGCTCGCACAGATACGCAGTATTTT
CDR3 protein: CASSSQGARTDTQYF

V gene: TRBV28
clone size: few
J gene: TRBJ1-4
D gene: NA
CDR3 DNA: TGTGCCAGCAGTCGACAACACCTAGTCAACATTAATGAAAAACTGTTTTTT
CDR3 protein: CASSRQHLVNINEKLFF

V gene: TRBV5-8
clone size: NA
J gene: TRBJ1-1
D gene: NA
CDR3 DNA: TGTGCCAGCAGCCCAAAACGTGAGGGAGCTTTCTTT
CDR3 protein: CASSPKREGAFF

V gene: TRBV30
clone size: NA
J gene: TRBJ2-3
D gene: TRBD1
CDR3 DNA: TGTGCCTGGAGTGGGGACAGACTCACAGATACGCAGTATTTT
CDR3 protein: CAWSGDRLTDTQYF

V gene: TRBV5-1
clone size: NA
J gene: TRBJ2-5
D gene: NA
CDR3 DNA: TGCGCCAGCAGCTTGGCAGGGTACCAAGAGACCCAGTACTTC
CDR3 protein: CASSLAGYQETQYF

V gene: TRBV7-3
clone size: NA
J gene: TRBJ2-2
D gene: NA
CDR3 DNA: TGTGCCAGCAGCCCACAGACTAGACCCACCGGGGAGCTGTTTTTT
CDR3 protein: CASSPQTRPTGELFF

V gene: TRBV28
clone size: NA
J gene: TRBJ2-7
D gene: NA
CDR3 DNA: TGTGCCAGCAGCTCTACGCGCAGGTCTCCCGGCGAGCAGTACTTC
CDR3 protein: CASSSTRRSPGEQYF

V gene: TRBV5-1
clone size: NA
J gene: TRBJ2-2
D gene: TRBD2
CDR3 DNA: TGCGCCAGCAGCTTGTGGGTAGCGGGAAACACCGGGGAGCTGTTTTTT
CDR3 protein: CASSLWVAGNTGELFF

V gene: TRBV7-6
clone size: NA
J gene: TRBJ2-7
D gene: TRBD2
CDR3 DNA: TGTGCCAGCAGCTTCCTCCCGACTAGCGGGATAATAAGCTACGAGCAGTACTTC
CDR3 protein: CASSFLPTSGIISYEQYF

V gene: TRBV5-1
clone size: NA
J gene: TRBJ2-5
D gene: NA
CDR3 DNA: TGCGCCAGCAGCTTGACAGGCATGGAGACCCAGTACTTC
CDR3 protein: CASSLTGMETQYF

V gene: TRBV5-8
clone size: NA
J gene: TRBJ1-5
D gene: NA
CDR3 DNA: TGTGCCAGCAGCCCTGGACACCGCAATCAGCCCCAGCATTTT
CDR3 protein: CASSPGHRNQPQHF

V gene: TRBV30
clone size: few
J gene: TRBJ1-3
D gene: TRBD1
CDR3 DNA: TGTGCCTGGAGTAACAGGGGTGTCTCTGGAAACACCATATATTTT
CDR3 protein: CAWSNRGVSGNTIYF

V gene: TRBV27
clone size: once
J gene: TRBJ2-1
D gene: NA
CDR3 DNA: TGTGCCAGCAGTTTAGATTCGGGGGAGGCGGATGAGCAGTTCTTC
CDR3 protein: CASSLDSGEADEQFF

V gene: TRBV28
clone size: NA
J gene: TRBJ1-5
D gene: NA
CDR3 DNA: TGTGCCAGCAGTTTTCGGGGAGTTAATCAGCCCCAGCATTTT
CDR3 protein: CASSFRGVNQPQHF

V gene: TRBV5-1
clone size: NA
J gene: TRBJ2-7
D gene: TRBD2
CDR3 DNA: TGCGCCAGCAGCTTACTAGCGGACTACGAGCAGTACTTC
CDR3 protein: CASSLLADYEQYF

V gene: TRBV28
clone size: NA
J gene: TRBJ2-5
D gene: TRBD2
CDR3 DNA: TGTGCCAGCAGTCCCCACGGGACTAGCGGTCGTGAGACCCAGTACTTC
CDR3 protein: CASSPHGTSGRETQYF

V gene: TRBV11-2
clone size: NA
J gene: TRBJ2-7
D gene: NA
CDR3 DNA: TGTGCCAGCAGCTCCAACCTACCTACGGAGCAGTACTTC
CDR3 protein: CASSSNLPTEQYF

V gene: TRBV7-2
clone size: NA
J gene: TRBJ2-5
D gene: NA
CDR3 DNA: TGTGCCAGCAGCAAGAATAGTGGGATTCAAGAGACCCAGTACTTC
CDR3 protein: CASSKNSGIQETQYF

V gene: TRBV4-2
clone size: NA
J gene: TRBJ2-2
D gene: TRBD2
CDR3 DNA: TGTGCCAGCAGCCAAGATCCAACTAGCGGGAGCTCCGGGGAGCTGTTTTTT
CDR3 protein: CASSQDPTSGSSGELFF

V gene: TRBV5-4
clone size: NA
J gene: TRBJ2-3
D gene: TRBD2
CDR3 DNA: TGTGCCAGCAGCTTGGGTGCGGGAGGGTCCCCAGATACGCAGTATTTT
CDR3 protein: CASSLGAGGSPDTQYF

V gene: TRBV14
clone size: NA
J gene: TRBJ2-7
D gene: TRBD2
CDR3 DNA: TGTGCCAGCAGCCTCCCTCCGGGACTAGCGGGAGAAGGGGCCTACGAGCAGTACTTC
CDR3 protein: CASSLPPGLAGEGAYEQYF

V gene: TRBV5-1
clone size: few
J gene: TRBJ1-4
D gene: TRBD1
CDR3 DNA: TGCGCCAGCAGCCAAGACAGGGGAAAACTGTTTTTT
CDR3 protein: CASSQDRGKLFF

V gene: TRBV7-9
clone size: NA
J gene: TRBJ2-7
D gene: TRBD2
CDR3 DNA: TGTGCCGTCCGACCCAGCGGGAGTGCATACGAGCAGTACTTC
CDR3 protein: CAVRPSGSAYEQYF

V gene: TRBV7-2
clone size: NA
J gene: TRBJ2-2
D gene: NA
CDR3 DNA: TGTGCCAGCAGACTAGGACAAACCGACACCGGGGAGCTGTTTTTT
CDR3 protein: CASRLGQTDTGELFF

V gene: TRBV5-4
clone size: many
J gene: TRBJ2-3
D gene: NA
CDR3 DNA: TGTGCCAGCAGCTTTTCAGGGGATACGCAGTATTTT
CDR3 protein: CASSFSGDTQYF

V gene: TRBV25-1
clone size: NA
J gene: TRBJ2-7
D gene: NA
CDR3 DNA: TGTGCCAGCAGTGAACAGGGTGAAGCGGGTACCGTTCCTACGAGGCAGTACTTC
CDR3 protein: CASSEQGEAGTVPTRQYF

V gene: TRBV7-9
clone size: once
J gene: TRBJ2-1
D gene: TRBD2
CDR3 DNA: TGTGCCAGCAGCCAGGTAGCGGGACGGGGTGAGCAGTTCTTC
CDR3 protein: CASSQVAGRGEQFF

V gene: TRBV28
clone size: NA
J gene: TRBJ1-1
D gene: NA
CDR3 DNA: TGTGCCAGCAGTTTAGCCGGGGGCTGGGGTAGGAACACTGAAGCTTTCTTT
CDR3 protein: CASSLAGGWGRNTEAFF

V gene: TRBV5-1
clone size: NA
J gene: TRBJ2-5
D gene: NA
CDR3 DNA: TGCGCCAGCAGCTTACAGGACGTCGAAGAGACCCAGTACTTC
CDR3 protein: CASSLQDVEETQYF

V gene: TRBV7-3
clone size: NA
J gene: TRBJ2-7
D gene: TRBD2
CDR3 DNA: TGTGCCAGCAGCCCAACCGGGACTAACTCCTACGAGCAGTACTTC
CDR3 protein: CASSPTGTNSYEQYF

V gene: TRBV9
clone size: NA
J gene: TRBJ1-1
D gene: NA
CDR3 DNA: TGTGCCAGCAGCGTAGCGGTGTACACTGAAGCTTTCTTT
CDR3 protein: CASSVAVYTEAFF